A single sample is the source of the 6 T cell receptor beta chains below, sequenced in a study of blood T cells in healthy people across ages. Primers used in a second PCR of roughly 6 to 11 cycles were a sample-barcoded 5' primer and a J-beta primer mix. TCRdb recomputed calls from the 5' RACE reads with MiXCR, one row per CDR3 protein. The data hold about 2 million distinct CDR3 sequences, with about 50% observed a single time. Sequencing used blood. These receptors were collected from a woman in her 40s in good health.

This chain joins TRBV28 and TRBJ2-7; D assignment may be TRBD1 or TRBD2 (5 bases each). The CDR3 extends over 16 amino acids. Trimming shortened V by 4 bases and J by 4 bases, and 20 bases separated the two germline ends. From germline, CDR1 is MDHEN and CDR2 SYDVKM. CDR3 nucleotide sequence: TGTGCCAGCAGTTCCACCGGGACGGAATACAGTTACGAGCAGTACTTC. Amino acids: CASSSTGTEYSYEQYF.

The chain employs TRBV15 and TRBJ2-3; the D is unclear. The germline V gene encodes CDR1 LNHNV and CDR2 YYDKDF (reference sequence). The CDR3 runs to 13 residues. V lost 0 bases to trimming and J lost 7 bases, with 8 bases between them. DNA for the CDR3: TGTGCCACCAGCAGAGATGTGCGAAATACGCAGTATTTT. Its translation: CATSRDVRNTQYF.

This rearrangement joins TRBV4-3 to TRBJ1-2; no clear D gene. V lost 0 bases and J lost 5, with 10 bases in between. The CDR3 covers 14 residues. Per the germline V gene, CDR1 is LGHNA and CDR2 is YSLEER. The CDR3 reads CASSQDNTHYGYTF. CDR3 bases: TGCGCCAGCAGCCAAGATAACACCCATTATGGCTACACCTTC.

The V and J genes are TRBV20-1 and TRBJ2-1, with D possibly being TRBD1 (6 bases). Trimming took off 2 bases at V and 7 bases at J, with 18 bases between the two ends. This CDR3 is built from 15 residues. Germline CDR1 reads DFQATT; CDR2 reads SNEGSKA (reference sequence). CDR3 sequence (DNA): TGCAGTGCTAGACTTTCCATGCGAAGGGGGAATGAGCAGTTCTTC. Protein product: CSARLSMRRGNEQFF.

Only a few counts were recorded for this clonotype. The chain is built from TRBV4-3 and TRBJ2-2; D may correspond to TRBD1 or TRBD2 (5 bases each). This CDR3 spans 18 amino acids. CDR1 and CDR2 (germline): LGHNA, YSLEER. The germline V and J ends were trimmed by 0 bases and 4 bases, with 18 bases remaining between them. CDR3 coding DNA: TGCGCCAGCAGCCAAGAACCTCCCGGGGCCGTACGCACCGGGGAGCTGTTTTTT. It encodes CASSQEPPGAVRTGELFF.

This chain links TRBV15 with TRBJ1-6; 10 bases line up with TRBD1. The CDR3 totals 15 residues. From germline, CDR1 is LNHNV and CDR2 YYDKDF (reference sequence). V lost 1 base to trimming and J lost 7 bases; unmatched junction nucleotides: 1. The CDR3 sequence is CATSRGTGGNSPLHF. Written as DNA, the CDR3 is TGTGCCACCAGCAGAGGGACAGGGGGAAATTCACCCCTCCACTTT. Full variable domain (outside the CDR3, taken from reference TRBV15 and TRBJ1-6): DAMVIQNPRYQVTQFGKPVTLSCSQTLNHNVMYWYQQKSSQAPKLLFHYYDKDFNNEADTPDNFQSRRPNTSFCFLDIRSPGLGDTAMYLCATSRGTGGNSPLHFGNGTRLTVT.